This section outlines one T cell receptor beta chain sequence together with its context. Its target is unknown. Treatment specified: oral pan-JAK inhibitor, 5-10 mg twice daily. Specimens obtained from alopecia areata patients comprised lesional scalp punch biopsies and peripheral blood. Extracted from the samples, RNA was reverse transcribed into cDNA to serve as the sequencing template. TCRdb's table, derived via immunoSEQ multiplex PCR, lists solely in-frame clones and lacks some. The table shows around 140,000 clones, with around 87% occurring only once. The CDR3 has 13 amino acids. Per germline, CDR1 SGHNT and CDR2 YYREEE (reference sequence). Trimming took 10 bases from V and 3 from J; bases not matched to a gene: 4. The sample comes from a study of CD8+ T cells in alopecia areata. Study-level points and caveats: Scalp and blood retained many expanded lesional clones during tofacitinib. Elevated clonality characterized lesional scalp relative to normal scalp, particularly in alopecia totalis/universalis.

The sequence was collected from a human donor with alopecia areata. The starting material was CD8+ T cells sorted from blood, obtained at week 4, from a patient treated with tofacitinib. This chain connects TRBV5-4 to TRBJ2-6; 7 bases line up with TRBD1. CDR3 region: CACDRVGANVLTF. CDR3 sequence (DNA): TGTGCCTGTGACAGGGTTGGGGCCAACGTCCTGACTTTC. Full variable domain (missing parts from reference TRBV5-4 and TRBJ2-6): ETGVTQSPTHLIKTRGQQVTLRCSSQSGHNTVSWYQQALGQGPQFIFQYYREEENGRGNFPPRFSGLQFPNYSSELNVNALELDDSALYLCACDRVGANVLTFGAGSRLTVL.